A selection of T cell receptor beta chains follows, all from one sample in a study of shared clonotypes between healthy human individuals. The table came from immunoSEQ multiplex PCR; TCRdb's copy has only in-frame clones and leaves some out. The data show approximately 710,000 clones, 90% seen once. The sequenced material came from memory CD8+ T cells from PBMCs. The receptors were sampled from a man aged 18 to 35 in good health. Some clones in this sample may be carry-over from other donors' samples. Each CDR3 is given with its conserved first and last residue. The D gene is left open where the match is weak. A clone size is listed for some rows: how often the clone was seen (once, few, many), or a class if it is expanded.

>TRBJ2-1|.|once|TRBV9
CASSPQRSYNEQFF
TGTGCCAGCAGCCCCCAGCGCTCCTACAATGAGCAGTTCTTC
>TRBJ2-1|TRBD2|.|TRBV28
CASSGGRLPNEQFF
TGTGCCAGCTCGGGCGGGAGGCTACCCAATGAGCAGTTCTTC
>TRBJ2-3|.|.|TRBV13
CASSLVQLASTDTQYF
TGTGCCAGCAGCTTAGTTCAGCTAGCCTCCACAGATACGCAGTATTTT
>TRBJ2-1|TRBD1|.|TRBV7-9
CASSLSIRDRGNEQFF
TGTGCCAGCAGTCTTTCTATCCGGGACAGGGGCAATGAGCAGTTCTTC
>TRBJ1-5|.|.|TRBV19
CASSAPEGRFNQPQHF
TGTGCCAGTAGCGCCCCAGAGGGACGGTTTAATCAGCCCCAGCATTTT
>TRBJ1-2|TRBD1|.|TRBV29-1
CSVGAQGLGYTF
TGCAGCGTTGGCGCACAGGGGCTGGGCTACACCTTC
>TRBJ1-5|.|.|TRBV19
CASTTGGGPQHF
TGTGCCAGTACTACAGGTGGAGGGCCCCAGCATTTT
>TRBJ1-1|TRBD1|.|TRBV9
CASRDLTGATEAFF
TGTGCCAGCAGGGACCTGACAGGGGCCACTGAAGCTTTCTTT
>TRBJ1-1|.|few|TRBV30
CAWSVTRNTEAFF
TGTGCCTGGAGTGTAACTAGGAACACTGAAGCTTTCTTT
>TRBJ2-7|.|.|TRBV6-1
CASSEVTDEQYF
TGTGCCAGCAGTGAAGTGACTGACGAGCAGTACTTC
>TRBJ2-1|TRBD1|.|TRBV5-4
CASVDRERLGVSLRNEQFF
TGTGCCAGCGTCGACAGGGAGCGCCTTGGGGTCTCTCTGAGAAATGAGCAGTTCTTC
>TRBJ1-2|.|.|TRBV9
CASSRTTTSHIYGYTF
TGTGCCAGCAGCCGAACTACAACATCCCATATCTATGGCTACACCTTC
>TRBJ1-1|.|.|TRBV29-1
CLTGGPGTEAFF
TGCTTAACCGGGGGCCCGGGGACTGAAGCTTTCTTT
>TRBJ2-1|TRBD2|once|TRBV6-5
CASSYSGGLEQFF
TGTGCCAGCAGTTACTCGGGAGGGCTCGAGCAGTTCTTC
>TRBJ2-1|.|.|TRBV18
CASSPADGTYNEQFF
TGTGCCAGCTCCCCGGCGGACGGAACCTACAATGAGCAGTTCTTC
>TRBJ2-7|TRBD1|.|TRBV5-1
CASSRDRAHEQYF
TGCGCCAGCAGCCGGGACAGGGCCCACGAGCAGTACTTC
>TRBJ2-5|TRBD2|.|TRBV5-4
CASSFLREGLGETQYF
TGTGCCAGCAGCTTTCTCCGGGAGGGCCTTGGGGAGACCCAGTACTTC
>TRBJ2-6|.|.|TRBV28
CASSSGANVLTF
TGTGCCAGCAGTTCCGGGGCCAACGTCCTGACTTTC
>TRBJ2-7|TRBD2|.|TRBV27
CASSHTSGRIYEQYF
TGTGCCAGCAGCCATACTAGCGGGAGAATCTACGAGCAGTACTTC
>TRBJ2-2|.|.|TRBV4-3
CASSQGNTGELFF
TGCGCCAGCAGCCAGGGGAACACCGGGGAGCTGTTTTTT
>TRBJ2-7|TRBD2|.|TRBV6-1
CASSEKAGRVVEQYF
TGTGCCAGCAGTGAAAAAGCGGGAAGGGTAGTCGAGCAGTACTTC
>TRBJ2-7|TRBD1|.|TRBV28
CASSGDRVSYEQYF
TGTGCCAGCAGTGGGGACAGGGTTAGCTACGAGCAGTACTTC
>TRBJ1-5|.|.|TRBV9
CASSPGAGSNQPQHF
TGTGCCAGCAGCCCCGGGGCAGGGAGCAATCAGCCCCAGCATTTT
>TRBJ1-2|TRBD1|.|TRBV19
CASSGRLADRTHGYTF
TGTGCCAGTAGTGGTCGGCTTGCGGACAGGACCCACGGCTACACCTTC
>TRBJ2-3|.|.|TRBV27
CASSLWAGLVPPDTQYF
TGTGCCAGCAGTTTATGGGCAGGGCTCGTCCCCCCAGATACGCAGTATTTT
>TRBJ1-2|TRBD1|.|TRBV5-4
CASSSNRGRSYGYTF
TGTGCCAGCAGCTCCAACAGGGGTCGAAGCTATGGCTACACCTTC
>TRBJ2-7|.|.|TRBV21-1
CASSRRPKQDYEQYF
TGTGCCAGCAGCCGCCGCCCTAAGCAGGACTACGAGCAGTACTTC
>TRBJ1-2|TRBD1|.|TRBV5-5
CASSPRQGGYGYTF
TGTGCCAGCAGCCCTCGACAGGGAGGCTATGGCTACACCTTC
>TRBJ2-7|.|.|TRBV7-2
CASSDGARYEQYF
TGTGCCAGCAGCGACGGGGCCCGCTACGAGCAGTACTTC
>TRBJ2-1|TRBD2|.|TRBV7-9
CASSLAGGTHNEQFF
TGTGCCAGCAGCTTGGCGGGAGGGACCCACAATGAGCAGTTCTTC
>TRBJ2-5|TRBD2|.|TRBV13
CASSLRASGSRETQYF
TGTGCCAGCAGCTTACGTGCCAGCGGGAGTAGGGAGACCCAGTACTTC
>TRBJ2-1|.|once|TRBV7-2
CASSLLSGAYNEQFF
TGTGCCAGCAGCTTACTCTCAGGGGCCTACAATGAGCAGTTCTTC
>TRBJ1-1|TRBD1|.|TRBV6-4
CASSDSHRGDTEAFF
TGTGCCAGCAGTGACTCGCACAGGGGGGACACTGAAGCTTTCTTT
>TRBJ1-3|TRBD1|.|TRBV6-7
CASSYYRGGSGNTIYF
TGTGCCAGCAGTTACTACAGGGGAGGCTCTGGAAACACCATATATTTT
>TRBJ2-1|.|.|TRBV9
CASSLGSSGRPSSYNEQFF
TGTGCCAGCAGCTTGGGGTCATCCGGACGCCCGAGCTCCTACAATGAGCAGTTCTTC
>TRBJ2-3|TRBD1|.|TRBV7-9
CASSGPGTGKIDTQYF
TGTGCCAGCAGCGGTCCCGGGACAGGGAAGATAGATACGCAGTATTTT
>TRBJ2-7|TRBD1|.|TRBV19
CASSIDGQGSYEQYF
TGTGCCAGTAGTATAGATGGACAGGGCTCCTACGAGCAGTACTTC
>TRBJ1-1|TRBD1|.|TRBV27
CASSLSQGEVDTEAFF
TGTGCCAGCAGTTTATCACAGGGGGAGGTGGACACTGAAGCTTTCTTT
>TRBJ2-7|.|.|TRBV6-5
CASRYFGSFVEQYF
TGTGCCAGCAGGTACTTTGGATCCTTCGTCGAGCAGTACTTC
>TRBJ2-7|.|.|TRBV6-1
CASSDLGKIYEQYF
TGTGCCAGCAGTGACCTGGGGAAAATCTACGAGCAGTACTTC
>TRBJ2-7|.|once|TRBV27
CASSPRGGHYEQYF
TGTGCCAGCAGTCCCCGGGGCGGACACTACGAGCAGTACTTC
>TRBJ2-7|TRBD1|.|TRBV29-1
CSVRGPGGQYF
TGCAGCGTCAGGGGGCCAGGTGGGCAGTACTTC
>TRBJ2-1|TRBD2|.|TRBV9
CASSVAGGSGQFF
TGTGCCAGCAGCGTAGCGGGAGGGTCAGGGCAGTTCTTC
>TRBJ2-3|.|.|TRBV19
CASSIDARSTDTQYF
TGTGCCAGTAGTATAGATGCCAGAAGCACAGATACGCAGTATTTT
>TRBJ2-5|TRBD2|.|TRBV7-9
CASSHTSGPWIEYF
TGTGCCAGCAGCCACACTAGCGGCCCTTGGATAGAGTACTTC
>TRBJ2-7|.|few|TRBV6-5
CASSYSGRVYEQYF
TGTGCCAGCAGTTACTCCGGCAGGGTCTACGAGCAGTACTTC
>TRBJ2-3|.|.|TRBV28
CASSLGGPHTDTQYF
TGTGCCAGCAGTTTAGGGGGACCACACACAGATACGCAGTATTTT
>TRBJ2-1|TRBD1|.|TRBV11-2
CASSPYPDRPNNEQFF
TGTGCCAGCAGCCCTTACCCGGACAGGCCTAACAATGAGCAGTTCTTC
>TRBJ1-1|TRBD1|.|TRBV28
CASSPPTGAFMGAFF
TGTGCCAGCAGTCCACCGACAGGGGCCTTCATGGGGGCTTTCTTT
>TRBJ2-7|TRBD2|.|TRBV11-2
CASSAGLVLDEQYF
TGTGCCAGCAGCGCCGGACTAGTTCTCGACGAGCAGTACTTC